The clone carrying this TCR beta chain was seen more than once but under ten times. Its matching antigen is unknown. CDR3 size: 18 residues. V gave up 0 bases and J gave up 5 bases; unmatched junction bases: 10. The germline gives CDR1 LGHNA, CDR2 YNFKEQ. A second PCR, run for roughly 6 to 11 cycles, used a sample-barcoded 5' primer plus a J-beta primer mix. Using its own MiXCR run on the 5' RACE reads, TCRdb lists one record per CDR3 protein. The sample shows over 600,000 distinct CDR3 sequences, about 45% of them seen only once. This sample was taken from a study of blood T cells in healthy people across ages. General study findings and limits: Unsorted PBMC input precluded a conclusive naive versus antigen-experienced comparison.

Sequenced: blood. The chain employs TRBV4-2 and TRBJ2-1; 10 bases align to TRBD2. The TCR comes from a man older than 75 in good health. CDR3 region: CASSQEGASGRWNNEQFF. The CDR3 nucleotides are TGTGCCAGCAGCCAAGAGGGAGCTAGCGGGAGATGGAACAATGAGCAGTTCTTC.